These T cell receptor beta chains were read from a single sample in a study of blood T cell repertoires in COVID-19. Some clones are missing from TCRdb's copy, which holds only in-frame ones; the method was immunoSEQ multiplex PCR. The sample records approximately 210,000 clones, more than 75% being singletons. Specimen: PBMCs or T cells enriched from blood (not recorded which). The origin of the receptors is a man aged 30-40 years with acute COVID-19. Each CDR3 is given with its conserved first and last residue. Not all rows give a size; the values are once, few, many and, for expanded clones, a class.

j_gene: TRBJ1-1
abundance: .
v_gene: TRBV5-5
CDR3aa: CASSSTGSTEAFF

j_gene: TRBJ2-1
abundance: .
v_gene: TRBV27
CDR3aa: CASSFGQGYNEQFF

j_gene: TRBJ1-2
abundance: .
v_gene: TRBV6-5
CDR3aa: CASSYSPGNYGYTF

j_gene: TRBJ1-2
abundance: .
v_gene: TRBV19
CDR3aa: CASSIGRTGASETF

j_gene: TRBJ1-5
abundance: .
v_gene: TRBV15
CDR3aa: CATSRGDRVMDQPQHF

j_gene: TRBJ1-4
abundance: .
v_gene: TRBV29-1
CDR3aa: CSFQGLTIEEKLFF

j_gene: TRBJ2-3
abundance: .
v_gene: TRBV28
CDR3aa: CASRSLWTGPDTQYF

j_gene: TRBJ2-1
abundance: .
v_gene: TRBV9
CDR3aa: CASSVRGLAPNEQFF

j_gene: TRBJ1-6
abundance: few
v_gene: TRBV5-1
CDR3aa: CASSLRQGNNSPLHF

j_gene: TRBJ2-1
abundance: .
v_gene: TRBV6-5
CDR3aa: CASSRGGAFNEQFF

j_gene: TRBJ2-4
abundance: .
v_gene: TRBV6-6
CDR3aa: CASSSENIQYF

j_gene: TRBJ2-2
abundance: .
v_gene: TRBV5-4
CDR3aa: CACGSGVFTGELFF

j_gene: TRBJ1-2
abundance: .
v_gene: TRBV5-1
CDR3aa: CASSLRQGVGYTF

j_gene: TRBJ2-2
abundance: .
v_gene: TRBV3-1/TRBV3-2
CDR3aa: CASSQGTGANTGELFF

j_gene: TRBJ2-5
abundance: .
v_gene: TRBV7-2
CDR3aa: CASSTLAKETQYF

j_gene: TRBJ1-2
abundance: .
v_gene: TRBV5-4
CDR3aa: CASSRGGDREANYGYTF